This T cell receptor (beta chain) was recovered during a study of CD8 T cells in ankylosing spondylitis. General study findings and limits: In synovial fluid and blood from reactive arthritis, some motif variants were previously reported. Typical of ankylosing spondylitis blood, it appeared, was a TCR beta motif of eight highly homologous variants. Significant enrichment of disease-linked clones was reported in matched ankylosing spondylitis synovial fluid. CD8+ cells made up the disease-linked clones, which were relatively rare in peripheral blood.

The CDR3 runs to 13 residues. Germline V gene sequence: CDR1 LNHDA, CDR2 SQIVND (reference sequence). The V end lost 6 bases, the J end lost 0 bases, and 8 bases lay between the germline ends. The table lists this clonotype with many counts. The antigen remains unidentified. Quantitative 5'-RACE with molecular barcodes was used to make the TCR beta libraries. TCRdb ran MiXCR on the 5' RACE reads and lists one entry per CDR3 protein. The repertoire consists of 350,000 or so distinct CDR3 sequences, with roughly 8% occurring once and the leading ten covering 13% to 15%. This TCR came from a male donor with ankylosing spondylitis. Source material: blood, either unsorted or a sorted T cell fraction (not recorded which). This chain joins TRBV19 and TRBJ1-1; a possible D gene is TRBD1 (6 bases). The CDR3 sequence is CASSGQLNTEAFF. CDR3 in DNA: TGTGCCAGTAGCGGACAGTTGAACACTGAAGCTTTCTTT.